This T cell receptor beta chain was profiled in a study of blood T cell repertoires in COVID-19. For the study at large: Italy, Spain and the United States were the sources of the convalescent and acute COVID-19 samples. In each case, the material was cDNA or gDNA derived from T cells, B-cell-depleted T cells, or PBMCs.

Original processing methods: Estimates of nucleated cell counts were drawn from the amplification of reference gene primers. Only in-frame clones appear in the TCRdb table, and some are missing; sequencing was by immunoSEQ multiplex PCR. That table is the source of V, J and clone size, and D and trimming were worked out from the DNA. The sample lists fewer than 200,000 clones; around 87% were seen once. Trimming pared 5 bases from V and 1 base from J, leaving 14 bases between. Germline loops: CDR1 SEHNR, CDR2 FQNEAQ (reference sequence). CDR3 size: 15 residues. Sequenced sample: peripheral blood. This chain joins TRBV7-9 and TRBJ1-1, with D possibly being TRBD1 (6 bases). The sequence was collected from a man aged 40-49 years with active or convalescent COVID-19. The CDR3 sequence: CASSPEGTPNTEAFF. The CDR3 DNA sequence: TGTGCCAGCAGCCCAGAGGGGACACCGAACACTGAAGCTTTCTTT.